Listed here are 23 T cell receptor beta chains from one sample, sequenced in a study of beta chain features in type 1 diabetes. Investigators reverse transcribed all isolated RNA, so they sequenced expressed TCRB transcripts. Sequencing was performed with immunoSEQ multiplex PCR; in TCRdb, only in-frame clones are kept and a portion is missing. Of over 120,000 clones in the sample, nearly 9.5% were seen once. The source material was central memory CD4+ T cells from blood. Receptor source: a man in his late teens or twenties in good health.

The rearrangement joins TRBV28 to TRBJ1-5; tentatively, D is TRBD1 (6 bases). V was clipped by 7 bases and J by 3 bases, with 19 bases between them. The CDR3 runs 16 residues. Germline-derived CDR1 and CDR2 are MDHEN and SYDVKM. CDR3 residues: CASNRGQDRPNQPQHF. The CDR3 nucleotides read TGTGCCAGCAATCGAGGCCAGGACAGACCCAATCAGCCCCAGCATTTT.

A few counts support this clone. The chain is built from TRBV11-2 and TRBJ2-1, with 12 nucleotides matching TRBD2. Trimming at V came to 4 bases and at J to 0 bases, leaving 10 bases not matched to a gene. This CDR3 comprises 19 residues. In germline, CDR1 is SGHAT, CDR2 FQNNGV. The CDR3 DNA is TGTGCCAGCAGCTCGAAAGGGACTAGCGGGTCGAGCTCCTACAATGAGCAGTTCTTC. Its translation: CASSSKGTSGSSSYNEQFF.

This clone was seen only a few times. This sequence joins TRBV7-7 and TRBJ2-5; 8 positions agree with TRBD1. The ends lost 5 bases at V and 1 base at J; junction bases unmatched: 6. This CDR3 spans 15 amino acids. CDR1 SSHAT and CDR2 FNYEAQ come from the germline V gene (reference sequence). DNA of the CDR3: TGTGCCAGCAGCACCCGACAGGGGAGCCAAGAGACCCAGTACTTC. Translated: CASSTRQGSQETQYF.

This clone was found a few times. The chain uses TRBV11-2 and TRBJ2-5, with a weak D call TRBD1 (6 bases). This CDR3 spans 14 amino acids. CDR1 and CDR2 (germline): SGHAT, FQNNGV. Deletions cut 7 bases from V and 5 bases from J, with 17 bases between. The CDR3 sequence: CASKQGRGSETQYF. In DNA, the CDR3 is TGTGCCAGCAAACAGGGAAGGGGGTCGGAGACCCAGTACTTC.

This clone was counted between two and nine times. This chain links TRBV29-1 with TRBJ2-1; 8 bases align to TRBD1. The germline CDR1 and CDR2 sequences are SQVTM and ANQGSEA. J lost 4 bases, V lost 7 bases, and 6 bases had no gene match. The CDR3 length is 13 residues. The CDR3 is CSAVRQGYNEQFF. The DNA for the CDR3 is TGCAGCGCCGTAAGACAGGGGTACAATGAGCAGTTCTTC.

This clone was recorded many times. The CDR3 spells CASSLVEGSGELFF. CDR3 sequence (DNA): TGTGCCAGCAGCTTGGTGGAGGGAAGCGGGGAGCTGTTTTTT. The rearrangement joins TRBV5-6 to TRBJ2-2; TRBD2 is a possible D gene (6 bases). This CDR3 comprises 14 residues. The V end lost 0 bases, the J end lost 7 bases, and 10 bases lay between the germline ends. The germline V gene has CDR1 SGHDT and CDR2 YYEEEE.

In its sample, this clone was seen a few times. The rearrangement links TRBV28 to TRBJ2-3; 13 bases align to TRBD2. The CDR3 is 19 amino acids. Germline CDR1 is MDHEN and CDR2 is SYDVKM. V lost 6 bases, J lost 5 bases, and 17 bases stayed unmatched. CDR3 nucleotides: TGTGCCAGCAGCCTTTCCGGACAGGGGACTAGCGGGGATCTAGATACGCAGTATTTT. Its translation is CASSLSGQGTSGDLDTQYF. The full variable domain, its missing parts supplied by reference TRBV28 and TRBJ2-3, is DVKVTQSSRYLVKRTGEKVFLECVQDMDHENMFWYRQDPGLGLRLIYFSYDVKMKEKGDIPEGYSVSREKKERFSLILESASTNQTSMYLCASSLSGQGTSGDLDTQYFGPGTRLTVL.

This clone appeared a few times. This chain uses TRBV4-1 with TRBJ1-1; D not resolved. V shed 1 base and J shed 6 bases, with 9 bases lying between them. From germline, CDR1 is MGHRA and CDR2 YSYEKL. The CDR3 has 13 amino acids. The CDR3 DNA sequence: TGCGCCAGCAGCCAAGCATTAGCCGCTGAAGCTTTCTTT. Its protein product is CASSQALAAEAFF.

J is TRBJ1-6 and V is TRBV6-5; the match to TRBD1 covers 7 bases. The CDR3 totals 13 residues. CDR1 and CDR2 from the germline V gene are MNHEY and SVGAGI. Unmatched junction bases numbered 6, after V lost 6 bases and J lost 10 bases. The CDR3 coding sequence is TGTGCCAGCAGACCGGACAGGACATCACCCCTCCACTTT. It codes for CASRPDRTSPLHF.

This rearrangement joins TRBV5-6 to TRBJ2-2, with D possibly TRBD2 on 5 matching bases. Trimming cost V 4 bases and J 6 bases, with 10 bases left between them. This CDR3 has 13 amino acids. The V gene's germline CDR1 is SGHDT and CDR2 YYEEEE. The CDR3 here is CASSVPGSGELFF. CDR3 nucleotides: TGTGCCAGCAGCGTGCCGGGGTCCGGGGAGCTGTTTTTT.

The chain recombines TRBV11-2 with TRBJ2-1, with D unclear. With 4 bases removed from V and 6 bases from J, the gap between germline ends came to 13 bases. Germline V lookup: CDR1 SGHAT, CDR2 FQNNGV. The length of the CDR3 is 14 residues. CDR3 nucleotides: TGTGCCAGCAGCTCCCCTCTAGGTCGCAATGAGCAGTTCTTC. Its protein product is CASSSPLGRNEQFF. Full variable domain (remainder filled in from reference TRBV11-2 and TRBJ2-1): EAGVAQSPRYKIIEKRQSVAFWCNPISGHATLYWYQQILGQGPKLLIQFQNNGVVDDSQLPKDRFSAERLKGVDSTLKIQPAKLEDSAVYLCASSSPLGRNEQFFGPGTRLTVL.

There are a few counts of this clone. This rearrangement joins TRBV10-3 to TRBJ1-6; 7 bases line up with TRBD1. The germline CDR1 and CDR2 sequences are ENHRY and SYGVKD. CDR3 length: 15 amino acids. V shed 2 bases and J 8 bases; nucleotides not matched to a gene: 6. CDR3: CAISEDDRDHSPLHF. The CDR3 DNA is TGTGCCATCAGTGAGGATGACAGGGACCATTCACCCCTCCACTTT.

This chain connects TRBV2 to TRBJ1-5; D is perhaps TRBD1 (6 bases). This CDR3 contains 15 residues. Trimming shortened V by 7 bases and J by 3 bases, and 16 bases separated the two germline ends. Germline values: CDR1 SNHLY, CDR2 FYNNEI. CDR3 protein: CASTKSSGDNQPQHF. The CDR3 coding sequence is TGTGCCAGCACAAAGTCGTCAGGGGACAATCAGCCCCAGCATTTT.

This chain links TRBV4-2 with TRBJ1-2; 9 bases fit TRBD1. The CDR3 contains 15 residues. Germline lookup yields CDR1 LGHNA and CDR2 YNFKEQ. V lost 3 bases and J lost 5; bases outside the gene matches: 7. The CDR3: CASSHRTGVGYGYTF. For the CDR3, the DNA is TGTGCCAGCAGCCACCGGACAGGGGTAGGGTATGGCTACACCTTC.

In DNA, the CDR3 is TGTGCCAGTACAACCGGGACAGGGGCTCGCGGGCAGTACTTC. It yields the protein CASTTGTGARGQYF. The rearrangement links TRBV7-2 to TRBJ2-7; 10 positions match TRBD1. With V trimmed by 9 bases and J by 9 bases, 14 bases remained unmatched. From germline, CDR1 is SGHTA and CDR2 FQGNSA. This CDR3 is 14 amino acids long.

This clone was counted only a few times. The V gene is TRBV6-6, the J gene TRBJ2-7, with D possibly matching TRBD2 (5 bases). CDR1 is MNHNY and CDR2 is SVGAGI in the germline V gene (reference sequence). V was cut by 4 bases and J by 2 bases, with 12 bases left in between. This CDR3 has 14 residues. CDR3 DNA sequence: TGTGCCAGCAGTTCGTCCAGCGGTACCTACGAGCAGTACTTC. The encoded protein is CASSSSSGTYEQYF.

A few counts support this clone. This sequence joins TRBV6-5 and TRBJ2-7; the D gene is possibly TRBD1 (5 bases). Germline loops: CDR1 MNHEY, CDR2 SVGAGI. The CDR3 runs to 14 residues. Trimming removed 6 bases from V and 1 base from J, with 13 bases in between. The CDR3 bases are TGTGCCAGCAGATCTCCAAAGGGGTCCTACGAGCAGTACTTC. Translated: CASRSPKGSYEQYF.

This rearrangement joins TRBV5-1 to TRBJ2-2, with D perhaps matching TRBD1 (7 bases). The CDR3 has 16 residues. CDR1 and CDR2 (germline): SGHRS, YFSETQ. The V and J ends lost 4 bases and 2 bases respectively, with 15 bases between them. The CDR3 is CASSGGTALNTGELFF. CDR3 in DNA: TGCGCCAGCAGCGGAGGGACAGCACTAAACACCGGGGAGCTGTTTTTT.

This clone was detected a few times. CDR3 in amino acids: CASRTGTRAEVQYF. The CDR3 DNA sequence: TGTGCCAGCAGAACCGGGACTCGTGCTGAGGTGCAGTACTTC. The chain recombines TRBV2 with TRBJ2-7; D may be TRBD2 (6 bases). Germline CDR1 and CDR2: SNHLY and FYNNEI. The CDR3 is 14 residues long. V was trimmed by 6 bases and J by 9 bases, leaving 21 bases between them.

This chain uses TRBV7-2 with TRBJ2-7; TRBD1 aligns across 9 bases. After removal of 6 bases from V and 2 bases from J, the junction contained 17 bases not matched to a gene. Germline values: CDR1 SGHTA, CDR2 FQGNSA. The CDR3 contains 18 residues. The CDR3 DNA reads TGTGCCAGCAGTGCGCAGGGACAGGGAACCCCTTTTCCCTACGAGCAGTACTTC. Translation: CASSAQGQGTPFPYEQYF.

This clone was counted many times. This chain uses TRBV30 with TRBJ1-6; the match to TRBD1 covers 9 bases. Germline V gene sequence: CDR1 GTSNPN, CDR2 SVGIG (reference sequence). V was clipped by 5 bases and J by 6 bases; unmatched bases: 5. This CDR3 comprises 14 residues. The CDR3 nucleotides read TGTGCCTGGGCGACGGACAGGGGTAATTCACCCCTCCACTTT. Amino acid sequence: CAWATDRGNSPLHF.

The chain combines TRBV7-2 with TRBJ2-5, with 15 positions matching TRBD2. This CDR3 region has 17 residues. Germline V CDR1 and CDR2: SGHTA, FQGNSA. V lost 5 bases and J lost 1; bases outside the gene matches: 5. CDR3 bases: TGTGCCAGCAGCCCGGGGACTAGCGGGGGGCTCCAAGAGACCCAGTACTTC. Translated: CASSPGTSGGLQETQYF.

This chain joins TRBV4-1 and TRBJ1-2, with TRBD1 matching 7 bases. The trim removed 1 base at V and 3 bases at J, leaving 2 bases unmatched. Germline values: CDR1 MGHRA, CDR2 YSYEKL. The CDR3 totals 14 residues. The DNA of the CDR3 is TGCGCCAGCAGCCAAGTGGGACAGCACTATGGCTACACCTTC. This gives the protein CASSQVGQHYGYTF.